The sequence of this T cell receptor beta chain was determined in a study of T cells in Graves' hyperthyroidism and ophthalmopathy. This clonotype was picked up many times. TCR beta CDR3 region amplification was performed from RNA transcripts. An initial round of RT-PCR targeting the TCR CDR3 relied on the HTBI primer set. Each CDR3 protein is one row after TCRdb ran MiXCR on the multiplex PCR reads. The sample consists of 500,000 to 550,000 distinct CDR3 sequences, roughly 20% of them appearing once. Between the trimmed V and J ends, which lost 7 bases and 1 base, there was a span of 17 bases. The CDR3 has 16 amino acids.

The origin of this receptor is a man aged 18 to 30 with Graves' hyperthyroidism. Specimen: blood. This chain uses TRBV12-3 or TRBV12-4 with TRBJ1-3, with unresolved D. CDR3: CASIIGPYGSGNTIYF. For the CDR3, the DNA is TGTGCCAGCATCATCGGGCCCTACGGTTCTGGAAACACCATATATTTT.